These T cell receptor beta chains were read from a single sample in a study of chronic HIV infection and antiretroviral therapy. TCRdb re-called the 5' RACE reads with MiXCR, one entry per CDR3 protein. The repertoire holds 45,000 to 60,000 distinct CDR3 sequences, about a fifth seen once, with over 2.5% in the top ten. The sequenced sample was peripheral blood. These receptors all come from an adult who had HIV and had not received antiretroviral therapy, or was an uninfected healthy control (not recorded which). Both conserved end residues are part of each CDR3. Fields, in order: J gene, clone size, V gene, D gene, CDR3 DNA, CDR3 protein. A D gene is named only where the DNA matches it firmly. Rows may omit the clone size; those that give it use once, few, many or a size class.

TRBJ2-5 . TRBV3-1 . TGTGCCAGCAGCCAAGATGGGGAGACCCAGTACTTC CASSQDGETQYF
TRBJ1-3 . TRBV28 . TGTGCCAGCATCACTGGAAACACCATATATTTT CASITGNTIYF
TRBJ1-3 few TRBV7-8 . TGTGCCAGCAGCTTAGCCCGGGGCCTTGGAAACACCATATATTTT CASSLARGLGNTIYF
TRBJ2-1 . TRBV6-1 . TGTGCCAGCAGGCCTACGACTAGCAATGAGCAGTTCTTC CASRPTTSNEQFF
TRBJ2-2 few TRBV5-1 . TGCGCCAGCAACCCGGGACCGCCGAACACCGGGGAGCTGTTTTTT CASNPGPPNTGELFF
TRBJ2-7 . TRBV27 . TGTGCCAGCAGGGAGGGGGGTCAAAGATACGAGCAGTACTTC CASREGGQRYEQYF
TRBJ1-5 . TRBV2 . TGTGCCAGCAGGATGAACGGGGGCAATCAGCCCCAGCATTTT CASRMNGGNQPQHF
TRBJ1-5 . TRBV2 . TGTGCCAGCAGTGAACAGGAACTAAGCAATCAGCCCCAGCATTTT CASSEQELSNQPQHF
TRBJ2-7 few TRBV25-1 TRBD1 TGTGCCACGCAGCCTAGGGACAGGGACCGAGCGCAGTACTTC CATQPRDRDRAQYF
TRBJ1-3 few TRBV6-5 . TGTGCCAGCAGCCTGGGGCTCTCTGGAAACACCATATATTTT CASSLGLSGNTIYF
TRBJ2-1 . TRBV12-3/TRBV12-4 TRBD1 TGTGCCAGCAGCGGGAGACAGGGGGGTGAGCAGTTCTTC CASSGRQGGEQFF
TRBJ2-3 . TRBV6-5 TRBD2 TGTGCCAGCAGTTACTCGGTGTTAGCGGGAAGAGATACGCAGTATTTT CASSYSVLAGRDTQYF
TRBJ1-2 few TRBV12-3/TRBV12-4 . TGTGCCAGCAGTTCGACAGGCTATGGCTACACCTTC CASSSTGYGYTF
TRBJ1-1 few TRBV6-5 . TGTGCCAGCAGTTATGAGGGACAAATGAACACTGAAGCTTTCTTT CASSYEGQMNTEAFF
TRBJ2-7 once TRBV28 . TGTGCCAGCAGTTTGAGTGTAGAGGGATTCGAGCAGTACTTC CASSLSVEGFEQYF
TRBJ2-3 few TRBV11-2 TRBD2 TGTGCCAGCAGCTTTGGACTAGCGGGAACAGATACGCAGTATTTT CASSFGLAGTDTQYF
TRBJ2-3 few TRBV2 TRBD2 TGTGCCAGCAGTGAATCTACTAGCGGGAGCGGCACAGATACGCAGTATTTT CASSESTSGSGTDTQYF
TRBJ2-1 . TRBV24-1 TRBD2 TGTGCCACCAGTGGCCCGACTAGCAGTAGCTCCAACAATGAGCAGTTCTTC CATSGPTSSSSNNEQFF
TRBJ2-1 few TRBV6-5 TRBD1 TGTGCCAGCAGTCGAAGGGGTTTGGGGACAGACTACAATGAGCAGTTCTTC CASSRRGLGTDYNEQFF
TRBJ2-4 once TRBV29-1 . TGCAGCGTTGGCCTGGCGGCGGACATTCAGTACTTC CSVGLAADIQYF
TRBJ2-3 . TRBV29-1 . TGCAGCGTTGCAGACCAGCTCGCATGGTTT CSVADQLAWF
TRBJ2-3 . TRBV29-1 TRBD1 TGCAGCGTTGCGACAGGGGCCCCTGCAGATACGCAGTATTTT CSVATGAPADTQYF
TRBJ1-1 few TRBV28 . TGTGCCAGCAGTTTAATGGCAGTTGAAGCTTTCTTT CASSLMAVEAFF
TRBJ2-7 many TRBV27 . TGTGCCAGCAGTCCGCGGCCCGCCTACGAGCAGTACTTC CASSPRPAYEQYF
TRBJ1-5 . TRBV4-1 . TGCGCCAGCAGCCAAGAGTCTTGGGCGGTGGCCAGGGGCCAGCATTTT CASSQESWAVARGQHF
TRBJ2-7 few TRBV3-1 . TGTGCCAGCAGCCAATCGCTAGCGAACTCCTACGAGCAGTACTTC CASSQSLANSYEQYF
TRBJ2-1 once TRBV6-5 . TGTGCCAGCAGTTACTCAAAGGAGGAGGGTGGCAATGAGCAGTTCTTC CASSYSKEEGGNEQFF
TRBJ2-1 few TRBV27 . TGTGCCAGCAGTTTATACGGCCGCCAGGAGCAGTTCTTC CASSLYGRQEQFF
TRBJ1-4 few TRBV10-3 . TGTGCCATCAGCTACGGACCGATGAATGAAAAACTGTTTTTT CAISYGPMNEKLFF
TRBJ2-3 . TRBV20-1 . TGCACCCCAGATACGCAGTATTTT CTPDTQYF
TRBJ2-2 . TRBV10-3 TRBD2 TGTGCCATCGGGGCGGGAGCCAACACCGGGGAGCTGTTTTTT CAIGAGANTGELFF
TRBJ2-5 . TRBV5-4 . TGTGCCAGCAGCCCCAGACAGTCCCCACAAGAGACCCAGTACTTC CASSPRQSPQETQYF
TRBJ2-5 many TRBV29-1 . TGCAGCGCGCGGGGCGCGGAGACCCAGTACTTC CSARGAETQYF
TRBJ2-2 few TRBV27 TRBD2 TGTGCCAGCAGTTCACCAGGACTAGCCCGAGGCGGTGGGGCGAACACCGGGGAGCTGTTTTTT CASSSPGLARGGGANTGELFF
TRBJ2-3 . TRBV10-2 TRBD2 TGCGCCAGCTCGACTAGCGGGAGCACAGATACGCAGTATTTT CASSTSGSTDTQYF
TRBJ2-1 few TRBV24-1 . TGTGCCACCAGTGATTTGGGACAGAGCAGGAATGAGCAGTTCTTC CATSDLGQSRNEQFF
TRBJ2-7 . TRBV12-3/TRBV12-4 TRBD1 TGTGCCAGCAGTTTCGGGCCCGGACAGGGCTACGAGCAGTACTTC CASSFGPGQGYEQYF